In this sample, the clone carrying this TCR beta chain turned up a few times. The sample belongs to a study of blood T cells in healthy people across ages. From germline, CDR1 is SGHTA and CDR2 FQGNSA. The CDR3 length is 15 residues. Trimming left V 1 base short and J 2 bases short, with 12 bases between. Sample-barcoded 5' priming and a J-beta primer mix drove a second PCR of about 6 to 12 cycles. Tagging of each cDNA molecule was performed by a template-switch adaptor with 12 random nucleotides. Paired-end reads containing CDR3 totaled no fewer than 2.5 million for each sample. Each CDR3 protein gets one entry after TCRdb re-called the 5' RACE reads with MiXCR. The table includes 1.5 million to 2 million distinct CDR3 sequences, more than 35% detected once. PBMCs were isolated at a quantity of at least 6 million per sample.

Sequences were obtained from blood. The clonotype was recovered from a human donor in good health. V is TRBV7-2 and J is TRBJ2-7; D unclear. The CDR3 region has the DNA TGTGCCAGCAGCTTAGGTTCGACTCTCCCCTACGAGCAGTACTTC. As protein: CASSLGSTLPYEQYF.